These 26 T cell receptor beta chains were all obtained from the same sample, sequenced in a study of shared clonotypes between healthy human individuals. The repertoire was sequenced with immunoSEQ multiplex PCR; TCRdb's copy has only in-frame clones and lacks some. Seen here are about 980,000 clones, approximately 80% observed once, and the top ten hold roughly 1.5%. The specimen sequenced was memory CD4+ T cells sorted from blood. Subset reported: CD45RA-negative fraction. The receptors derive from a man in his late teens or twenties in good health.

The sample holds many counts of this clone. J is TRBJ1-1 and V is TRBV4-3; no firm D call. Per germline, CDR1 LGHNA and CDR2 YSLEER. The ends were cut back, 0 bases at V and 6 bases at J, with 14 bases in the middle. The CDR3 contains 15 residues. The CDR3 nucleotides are TGCGCCAGCAGCCAAGATCCGAGGAAAGGCGCTGAAGCTTTCTTT. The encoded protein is CASSQDPRKGAEAFF.

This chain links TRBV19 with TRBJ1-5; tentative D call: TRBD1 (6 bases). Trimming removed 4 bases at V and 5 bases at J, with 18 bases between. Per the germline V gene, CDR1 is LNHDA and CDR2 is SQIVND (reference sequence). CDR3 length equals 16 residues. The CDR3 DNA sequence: TGTGCCAGTAGTACCACGGGCAGGGGCACCTATCAGCCCCAGCATTTT. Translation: CASSTTGRGTYQPQHF.

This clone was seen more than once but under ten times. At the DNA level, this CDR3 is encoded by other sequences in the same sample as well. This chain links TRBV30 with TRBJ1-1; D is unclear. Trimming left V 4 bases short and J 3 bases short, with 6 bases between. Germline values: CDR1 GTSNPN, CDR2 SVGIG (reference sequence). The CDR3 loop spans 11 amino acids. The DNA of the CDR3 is TGTGCCTGGACCGGGGACACTGAAGCTTTCTTT. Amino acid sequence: CAWTGDTEAFF.

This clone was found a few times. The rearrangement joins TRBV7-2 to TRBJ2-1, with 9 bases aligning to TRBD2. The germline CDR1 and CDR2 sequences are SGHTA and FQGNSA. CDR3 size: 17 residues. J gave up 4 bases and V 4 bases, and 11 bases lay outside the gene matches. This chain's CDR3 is CASSSRGSGRRYNEQFF. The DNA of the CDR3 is TGTGCCAGCAGCTCCCGAGGGAGCGGGAGGAGATACAATGAGCAGTTCTTC. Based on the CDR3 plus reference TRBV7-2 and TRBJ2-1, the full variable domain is GAGVSQSPSNKVTEKGKDVELRCDPISGHTALYWYRQSLGQGLEFLIYFQGNSAPDKSGLPSDRFSAERTGGSVSTLTIQRTQQEDSAVYLCASSSRGSGRRYNEQFFGPGTRLTVL.

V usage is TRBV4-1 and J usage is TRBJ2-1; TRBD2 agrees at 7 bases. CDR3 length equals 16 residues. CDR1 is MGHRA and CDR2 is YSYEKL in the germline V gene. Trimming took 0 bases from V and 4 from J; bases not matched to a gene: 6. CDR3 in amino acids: CASSQDLAELYNEQFF. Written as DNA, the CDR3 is TGCGCCAGCAGCCAAGACCTAGCGGAACTTTACAATGAGCAGTTCTTC.

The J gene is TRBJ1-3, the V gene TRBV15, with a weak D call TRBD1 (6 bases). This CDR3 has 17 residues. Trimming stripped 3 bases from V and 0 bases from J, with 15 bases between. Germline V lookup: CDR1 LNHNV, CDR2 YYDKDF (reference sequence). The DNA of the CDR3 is TGTGCCACCAGCAGGTCGGCAGGGGCCCTCTCTGGAAACACCATATATTTT. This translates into CATSRSAGALSGNTIYF.

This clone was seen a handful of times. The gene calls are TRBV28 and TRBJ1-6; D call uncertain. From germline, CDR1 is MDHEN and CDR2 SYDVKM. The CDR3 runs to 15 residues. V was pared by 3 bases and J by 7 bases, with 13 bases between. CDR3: CASSLSAQFNSPLHF. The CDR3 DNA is TGTGCCAGCAGTTTGTCTGCCCAGTTCAATTCACCCCTCCACTTT.

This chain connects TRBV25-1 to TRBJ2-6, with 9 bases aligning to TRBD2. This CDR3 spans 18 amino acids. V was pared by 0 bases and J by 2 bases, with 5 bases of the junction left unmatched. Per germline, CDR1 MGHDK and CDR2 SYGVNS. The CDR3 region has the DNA TGTGCCAGCAGTGAATATAGCGGGAGAGGGACTGGGGCCAACGTCCTGACTTTC. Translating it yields CASSEYSGRGTGANVLTF.

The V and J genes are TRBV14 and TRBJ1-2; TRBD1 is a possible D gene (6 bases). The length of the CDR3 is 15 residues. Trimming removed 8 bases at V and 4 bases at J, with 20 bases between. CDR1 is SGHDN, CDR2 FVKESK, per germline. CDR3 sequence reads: CASSAIRTASYGYTF. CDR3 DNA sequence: TGTGCCAGCTCCGCCATAAGGACAGCAAGCTATGGCTACACCTTC.

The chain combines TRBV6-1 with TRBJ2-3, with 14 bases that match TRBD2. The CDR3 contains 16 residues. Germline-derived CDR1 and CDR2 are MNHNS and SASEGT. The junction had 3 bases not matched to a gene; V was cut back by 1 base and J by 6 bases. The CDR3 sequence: CASSEGTSGRMDTQYF. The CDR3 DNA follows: TGTGCCAGCAGTGAAGGGACTAGCGGGAGGATGGATACGCAGTATTTT.

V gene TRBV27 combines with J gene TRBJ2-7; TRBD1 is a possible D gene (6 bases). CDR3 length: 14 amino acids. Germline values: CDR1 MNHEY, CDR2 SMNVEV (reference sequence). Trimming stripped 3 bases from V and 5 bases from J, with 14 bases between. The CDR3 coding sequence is TGTGCCAGCAGTTTCAGGGGCTCCCGGGACGAGCAGTACTTC. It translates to CASSFRGSRDEQYF.

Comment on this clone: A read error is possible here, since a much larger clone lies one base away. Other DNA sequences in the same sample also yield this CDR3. CDR3 in amino acids: CASSLVEGQPQHF. The CDR3 DNA is TGTGCCAGCAGCTTAGTGGAGGGGCAGCCCCAGCATTTT. This sequence joins TRBV7-2 and TRBJ1-5, with a weak D call TRBD1 (5 bases). V gave up 1 base and J gave up 7 bases, with 8 bases separating them. Germline V gene sequence: CDR1 SGHTA, CDR2 FQGNSA. The CDR3 spans 13 residues.

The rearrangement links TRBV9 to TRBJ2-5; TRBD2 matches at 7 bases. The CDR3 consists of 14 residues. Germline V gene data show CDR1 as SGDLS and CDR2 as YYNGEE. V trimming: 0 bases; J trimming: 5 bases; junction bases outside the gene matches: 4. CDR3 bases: TGTGCCAGCAGCGTAGGCGGGAGTAGTGAGACCCAGTACTTC. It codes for CASSVGGSSETQYF. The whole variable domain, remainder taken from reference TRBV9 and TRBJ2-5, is DSGVTQTPKHLITATGQRVTLRCSPRSGDLSVYWYQQSLDQGLQFLIQYYNGEERAKGNILERFSAQQFPDLHSELNLSSLELGDSALYFCASSVGGSSETQYFGPGTRLLVL.

The CDR3: CASKFVGAADEQFF. The CDR3 nucleotides read TGTGCCAGTAAATTTGTCGGGGCGGCGGATGAGCAGTTCTTC. The chain has TRBV19 and TRBJ2-1; TRBD1 or TRBD2 may be the D gene (5 bases each). Trimming took off 7 bases at V and 8 bases at J, with 18 bases between the two ends. CDR1 and CDR2 (germline): LNHDA, SQIVND (reference sequence). CDR3 size: 14 residues.

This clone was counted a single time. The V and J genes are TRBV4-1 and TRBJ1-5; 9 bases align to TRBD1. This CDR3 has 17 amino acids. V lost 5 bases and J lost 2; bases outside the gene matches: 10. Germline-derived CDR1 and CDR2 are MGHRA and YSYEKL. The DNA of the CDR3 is TGCGCCAGCAGCTCCGGACAGGGGAAGATGGGCAATCAGCCCCAGCATTTT. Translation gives CASSSGQGKMGNQPQHF.

CDR3 sequence (DNA): TGTGCCAGCAGCCTCGGAGGGGTGGTGGCTAATGAAAAACTGTTTTTT. Residues: CASSLGGVVANEKLFF. The chain uses TRBV5-4 and TRBJ1-4, with TRBD1 as a possible D gene (5 bases). Deletions cut 4 bases from V and 3 bases from J, with 16 bases between. Germline V gene data show CDR1 as SGHNT and CDR2 as YYREEE (reference sequence). CDR3 length equals 16 residues.

This CDR3 reads CASSLVSVEQFF. DNA of the CDR3: TGCGCCAGCAGCTTGGTCAGCGTCGAGCAGTTCTTC. V is TRBV5-1 and J is TRBJ2-1; D is uncertain. Germline V gene data show CDR1 as SGHRS and CDR2 as YFSETQ. V lost 0 bases, J lost 10 bases, and 8 bases lay in between. The CDR3 sequence is 12 residues long.

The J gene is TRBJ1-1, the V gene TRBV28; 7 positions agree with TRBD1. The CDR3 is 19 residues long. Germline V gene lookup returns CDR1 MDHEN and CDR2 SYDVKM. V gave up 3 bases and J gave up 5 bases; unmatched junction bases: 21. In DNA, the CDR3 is TGTGCCAGCAGTTTGAAGCCGGGGAATAGGGGGCGAGGTAGGACTGAAGCTTTCTTT. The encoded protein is CASSLKPGNRGRGRTEAFF.

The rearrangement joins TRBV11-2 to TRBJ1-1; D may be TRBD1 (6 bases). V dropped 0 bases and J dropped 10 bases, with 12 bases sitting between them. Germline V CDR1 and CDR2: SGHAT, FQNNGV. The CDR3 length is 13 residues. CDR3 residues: CASSLDRGSVAFF. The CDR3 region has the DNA TGTGCCAGCAGCTTAGACAGGGGCTCGGTAGCTTTCTTT.

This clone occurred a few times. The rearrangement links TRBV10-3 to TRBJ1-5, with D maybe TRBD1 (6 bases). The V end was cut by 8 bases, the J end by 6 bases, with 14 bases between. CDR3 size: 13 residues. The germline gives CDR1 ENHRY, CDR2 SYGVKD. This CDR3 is CAIASGAVQPQHF. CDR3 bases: TGTGCCATCGCGTCAGGGGCAGTTCAGCCCCAGCATTTT.

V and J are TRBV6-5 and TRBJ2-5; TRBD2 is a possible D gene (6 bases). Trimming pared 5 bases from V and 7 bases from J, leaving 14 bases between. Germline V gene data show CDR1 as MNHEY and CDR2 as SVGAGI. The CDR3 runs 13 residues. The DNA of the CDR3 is TGTGCCAGCAGTCCCGGTGGAGGGGCGACCCAGTACTTC. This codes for CASSPGGGATQYF.

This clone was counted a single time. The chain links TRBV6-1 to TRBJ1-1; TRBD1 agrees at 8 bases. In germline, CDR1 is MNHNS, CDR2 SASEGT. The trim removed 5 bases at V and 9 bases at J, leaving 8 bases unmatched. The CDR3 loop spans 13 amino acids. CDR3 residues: CASSQPGTGQAFF. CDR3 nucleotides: TGTGCCAGCAGTCAGCCCGGGACAGGACAAGCTTTCTTT.

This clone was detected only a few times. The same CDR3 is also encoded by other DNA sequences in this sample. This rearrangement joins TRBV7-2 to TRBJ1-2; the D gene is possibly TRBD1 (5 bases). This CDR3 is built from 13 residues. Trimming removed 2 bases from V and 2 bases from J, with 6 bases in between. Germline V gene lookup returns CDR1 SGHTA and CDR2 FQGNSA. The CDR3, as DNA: TGTGCCAGCAGCTTACAGGGAAACTATGGCTACACCTTC. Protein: CASSLQGNYGYTF.

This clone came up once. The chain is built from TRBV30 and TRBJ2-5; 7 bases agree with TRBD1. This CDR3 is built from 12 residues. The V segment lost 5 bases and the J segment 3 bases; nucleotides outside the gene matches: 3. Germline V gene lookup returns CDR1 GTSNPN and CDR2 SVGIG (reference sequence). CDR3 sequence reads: CAWGTDKETQYF. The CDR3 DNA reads TGTGCCTGGGGGACAGACAAAGAGACCCAGTACTTC.

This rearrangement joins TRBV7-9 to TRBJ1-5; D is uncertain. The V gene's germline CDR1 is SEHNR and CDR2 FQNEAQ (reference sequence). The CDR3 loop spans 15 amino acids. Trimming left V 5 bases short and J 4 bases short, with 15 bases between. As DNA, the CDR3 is TGTGCCAGCAGCCCTGGGGAGACTAGTAATCAGCCCCAGCATTTT. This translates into CASSPGETSNQPQHF.

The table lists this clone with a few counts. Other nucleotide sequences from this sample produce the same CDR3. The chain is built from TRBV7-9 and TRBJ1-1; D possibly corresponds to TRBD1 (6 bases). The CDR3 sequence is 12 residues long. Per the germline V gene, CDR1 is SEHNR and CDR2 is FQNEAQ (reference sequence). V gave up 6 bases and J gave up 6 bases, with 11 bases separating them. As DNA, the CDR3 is TGTGCCAGCAGTCTAGACAGGTCTGAAGCTTTCTTT. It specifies CASSLDRSEAFF.